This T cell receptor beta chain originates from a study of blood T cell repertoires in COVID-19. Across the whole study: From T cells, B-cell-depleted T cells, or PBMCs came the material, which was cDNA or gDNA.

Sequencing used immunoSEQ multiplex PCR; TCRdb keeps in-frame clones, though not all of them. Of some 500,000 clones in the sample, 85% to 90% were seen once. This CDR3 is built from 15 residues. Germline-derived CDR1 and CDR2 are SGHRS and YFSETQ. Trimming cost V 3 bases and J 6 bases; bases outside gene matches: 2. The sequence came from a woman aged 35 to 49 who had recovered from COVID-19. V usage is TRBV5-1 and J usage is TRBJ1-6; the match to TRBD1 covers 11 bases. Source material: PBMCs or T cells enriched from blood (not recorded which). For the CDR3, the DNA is TGCGCCAGCAGCTGGGGACAGGGGGGTAATTCACCCCTCCACTTT. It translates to CASSWGQGGNSPLHF.